These 23 T cell receptor beta chains were all obtained from the same sample, sequenced in a study of post-analysis software for immune sequencing data. The TCR beta cDNA libraries contained unique molecular identifiers. In TCRdb, the PCR reads were re-called with MiXCR into one record per CDR3 protein. The profile shows about 540,000 distinct CDR3 sequences, roughly 34% of them singletons. These receptors lack a known antigen. Study conclusions and caveats: Controls had lower frequencies than patients of about 5 TRBV segments, which included TRBV5-6, TRBV5-1 and TRBV20-1.

Sequenced sample: blood. All receptors derive from a girl aged 2-17 years with multiple sclerosis.

The chain is built from TRBV5-1 and TRBJ2-7, with 13 positions matching TRBD2. In germline, CDR1 is SGHRS, CDR2 YFSETQ. This CDR3 region has 17 residues. V gave up 6 bases and J gave up 0 bases; unmatched junction bases: 9. The CDR3 DNA reads TGCGCCAGCACCTGGGGACTAGCGGGGTTGTCCTCCTACGAGCAGTACTTC. Amino acid sequence: CASTWGLAGLSSYEQYF.

The genes are TRBV6-2 or TRBV6-3 and TRBJ2-6, with D unclear. Germline CDR1 reads MNHEY; CDR2 reads SVGEGT. The CDR3 sequence is 13 residues long. V lost 4 bases to trimming and J lost 8 bases, with 9 bases between them. CDR3 sequence: CASSLLSSNVLTF. CDR3 DNA: TGTGCCAGCAGTTTATTGTCATCCAACGTCCTGACTTTC.

This clonotype was detected only a few times. V and J are TRBV2 and TRBJ2-3, with a tentative D call TRBD2 (6 bases). This CDR3 is built from 14 residues. Germline V lookup: CDR1 SNHLY, CDR2 FYNNEI. V was cut by 8 bases and J by 5 bases, with 17 bases left in between. The CDR3: CASGRDSQKDTQYF. The CDR3 bases are TGTGCCAGCGGCCGGGACTCCCAGAAAGATACGCAGTATTTT.

This clonotype occurred a few times. This rearrangement joins TRBV5-1 to TRBJ1-2; TRBD1 aligns across 7 bases. There are 13 residues in the CDR3. Per the germline V gene, CDR1 is SGHRS and CDR2 is YFSETQ. The trim removed 6 bases at V and 4 bases at J, leaving 6 bases unmatched. The CDR3 protein is CASTPEGAYGYTF. For the CDR3, the DNA is TGCGCCAGCACCCCGGAGGGGGCCTATGGCTACACCTTC.

The rearrangement joins TRBV5-1 to TRBJ1-1; D remains unclear. This CDR3 contains 15 residues. Germline V gene data show CDR1 as SGHRS and CDR2 as YFSETQ. Between the trimmed V and J ends, which lost 0 bases and 4 bases, there was a span of 13 bases. The CDR3 DNA reads TGCGCCAGCAGCTTGGCCGGGGAGAGAGGCACTGAAGCTTTCTTT. It yields the protein CASSLAGERGTEAFF.

This chain joins TRBV7-9 and TRBJ2-5, with TRBD1 matching 7 bases. This CDR3 has 16 residues. Germline values: CDR1 SEHNR, CDR2 FQNEAQ (reference sequence). The V segment lost 5 bases and the J segment 1 base; nucleotides outside the gene matches: 10. As DNA, the CDR3 is TGTGCCAGCAGCCCTAGGGGGACAGATGCCCAAGAGACCCAGTACTTC. As protein: CASSPRGTDAQETQYF. The full variable domain, with the rest looked up from reference TRBV7-9 and TRBJ2-5, is DTGVSQNPRHKITKRGQNVTFRCDPISEHNRLYWYRQTLGQGPEFLTYFQNEAQLEKSRLLSDRFSAERPKGSFSTLEIQRTEQGDSAMYLCASSPRGTDAQETQYFGPGTRLLVL.

The genes are TRBV2 and TRBJ1-5; 7 bases map to TRBD1. V dropped 2 bases and J dropped 1; count of bases not matched to a gene: 2. This CDR3 comprises 15 residues. In germline, CDR1 is SNHLY, CDR2 FYNNEI. The CDR3 region is CASSESGQSNQPQHF. The CDR3 DNA reads TGTGCCAGCAGTGAATCGGGACAGAGCAATCAGCCCCAGCATTTT.

In this sample, this clonotype turned up a few times. The genes are TRBV7-9 and TRBJ1-1, with D unresolved. CDR3 length equals 12 residues. Germline V gene sequence: CDR1 SEHNR, CDR2 FQNEAQ (reference sequence). V dropped 4 bases and J dropped 3 bases, with 6 bases sitting between them. The CDR3 nucleotides read TGTGCCAGCAGCTATACGGACACTGAAGCTTTCTTT. This translates into CASSYTDTEAFF. Full variable domain (missing parts from reference TRBV7-9 and TRBJ1-1): DTGVSQNPRHKITKRGQNVTFRCDPISEHNRLYWYRQTLGQGPEFLTYFQNEAQLEKSRLLSDRFSAERPKGSFSTLEIQRTEQGDSAMYLCASSYTDTEAFFGQGTRLTVV.

This chain joins TRBV7-8 and TRBJ1-2, with TRBD1 as a possible D gene (6 bases). The V and J ends lost 5 bases and 8 bases respectively, with 15 bases between them. Germline CDR1 reads SGHVS; CDR2 reads FQNEAQ. The CDR3 runs 13 residues. The CDR3: CASSPYRVSGYTF. The CDR3 nucleotides are TGTGCCAGCAGCCCCTACAGGGTTAGCGGCTACACCTTC.

This chain joins TRBV5-1 and TRBJ2-7; 7 nucleotides line up with TRBD1. Germline-derived CDR1 and CDR2 are SGHRS and YFSETQ. The CDR3 runs to 15 residues. The trim removed 3 bases at V and 3 bases at J, leaving 9 bases unmatched. The CDR3 sequence: CASSSHWDRFYEQYF. The CDR3 region has the DNA TGCGCCAGCAGCTCCCACTGGGACAGATTCTACGAGCAGTACTTC.

This clonotype was seen a handful of times. The chain has TRBV27 and TRBJ2-7; perhaps D is TRBD1 or TRBD2 (6 bases each). This CDR3 contains 17 residues. Trimming pared 6 bases from V and 4 bases from J, leaving 25 bases between. CDR1 is MNHEY, CDR2 SMNVEV, per germline (reference sequence). Here the CDR3 DNA reads TGTGCCAGCAGCCGTACCGGGCGGAGGGGGGCTTTTTACGAGCAGTACTTC. It yields the protein CASSRTGRRGAFYEQYF.

This clonotype has more than one count but fewer than ten. The rearrangement joins TRBV29-1 to TRBJ2-6, with D tentatively TRBD2 (6 bases). The CDR3 length is 14 residues. CDR1 and CDR2 from the germline V gene are SQVTM and ANQGSEA. V lost 7 bases and J 0 bases, leaving 10 bases between the germline ends. The CDR3 loop is CSAGSYSGANVLTF. The CDR3 DNA sequence: TGCAGCGCCGGGAGCTACTCTGGGGCCAACGTCCTGACTTTC. Full variable domain (outside the CDR3, taken from reference TRBV29-1 and TRBJ2-6): SAVISQKPSRDICQRGTSLTIQCQVDSQVTMMFWYRQQPGQSLTLIATANQGSEATYESGFVIDKFPISRPNLTFSTLTVSNMSPEDSSIYLCSAGSYSGANVLTFGAGSRLTVL.

This clonotype was counted between two and nine times. This chain links TRBV29-1 with TRBJ2-7; tentative D call: TRBD2 (5 bases). The CDR3 runs 13 residues. The germline gives CDR1 SQVTM, CDR2 ANQGSEA. Trimming cost V 5 bases and J 6 bases, with 17 bases left between them. CDR3 region: CSVLLPLRGEQYF. DNA of the CDR3: TGCAGCGTTCTCCTACCCCTTCGGGGCGAGCAGTACTTC.

The CDR3 reads CASSPDNYYGYTF. As DNA, the CDR3 is TGTGCCAGCAGCCCGGACAATTACTATGGCTACACCTTC. V usage is TRBV6-1 and J usage is TRBJ1-2; possible D gene TRBD1, 5 bases. Germline CDR1 and CDR2: MNHNS and SASEGT. The CDR3 length is 13 residues. The V end was cut by 6 bases, the J end by 3 bases, with 11 bases between.

The rearrangement joins TRBV3-1 to TRBJ1-2; perhaps TRBD1 as D (5 bases). V lost 0 bases, J lost 2 bases, and 13 bases lay in between. The germline V gene encodes CDR1 LGHDT and CDR2 YNNKEL (reference sequence). The CDR3 sequence is 16 residues long. The CDR3 DNA reads TGTGCCAGCAGCCAAGATCAGCTGCGGGGGAACTATGGCTACACCTTC. This gives the protein CASSQDQLRGNYGYTF. The whole variable domain, filled in from reference TRBV3-1 and TRBJ1-2, reads DTAVSQTPKYLVTQMGNDKSIKCEQNLGHDTMYWYKQDSKKFLKIMFSYNNKELIINETVPNRFSPKSPDKAHLNLHINSLELGDSAVYFCASSQDQLRGNYGYTFGSGTRLTVV.

V and J are TRBV5-1 and TRBJ2-7; weak D call: TRBD1 (6 bases). This CDR3 region has 15 residues. Per germline, CDR1 SGHRS and CDR2 YFSETQ. Trimming removed 1 base at V and 3 bases at J, with 14 bases between. CDR3 sequence (DNA): TGCGCCAGCAGCTTGAGTCAGGGGCCGAACTACGAGCAGTACTTC. It is translated as CASSLSQGPNYEQYF.

In its sample, this clonotype was seen a few times. The chain has TRBV6-5 and TRBJ1-2; D unresolved. The V end was cut by 3 bases, the J end by 8 bases, with 31 bases between. This CDR3 contains 19 residues. Germline CDR1 MNHEY, CDR2 SVGAGI. CDR3 bases: TGTGCCAGCAGTTATCTAGGGCAGGTACCCGATTTTCCCGTCATAGGCTACACCTTC. This translates into CASSYLGQVPDFPVIGYTF.

This chain connects TRBV3-1 to TRBJ1-1; no reliable D call. The germline CDR1 and CDR2 sequences are LGHDT and YNNKEL (reference sequence). The V end lost 3 bases, the J end lost 0 bases, and 11 bases lay between the germline ends. This CDR3 comprises 15 residues. CDR3 in amino acids: CASSHPGVLNTEAFF. In nucleotides, the CDR3 is TGTGCCAGCAGCCACCCGGGAGTTTTGAACACTGAAGCTTTCTTT.

The chain uses TRBV29-1 and TRBJ1-1; D may be TRBD1 (5 bases). This CDR3 has 13 residues. The V gene lost 0 bases and the J gene lost 4 bases, with 9 bases spanning the gap. The germline V gene has CDR1 SQVTM and CDR2 ANQGSEA. Written as DNA, the CDR3 is TGCAGCGTTGAAGACATAAGGGGCACTGAAGCTTTCTTT. Its translation is CSVEDIRGTEAFF.

The V call is TRBV29-1, the J call TRBJ2-5; D gene uncertain. Trimming removed 8 bases at V and 1 base at J, with 8 bases between. The CDR3 sequence is 11 residues long. CDR1 is SQVTM and CDR2 is ANQGSEA in the germline V gene. The CDR3 loop reads CSLGIQETQYF. The CDR3 nucleotides read TGCAGCTTAGGGATCCAAGAGACCCAGTACTTC.

This clonotype was observed a handful of times. The genes are TRBV5-1 and TRBJ2-3, with D unresolved. The CDR3 has 15 amino acids. V lost 0 bases and J 2 bases, leaving 10 bases between the germline ends. In germline, CDR1 is SGHRS, CDR2 YFSETQ. The CDR3, as DNA: TGCGCCAGCAGCTTGGATCCCCCGCTCACAGATACGCAGTATTTT. This translates into CASSLDPPLTDTQYF.

This clonotype has only a few counts. The rearrangement joins TRBV27 to TRBJ2-3, with 7 bases fitting TRBD2. Germline-derived CDR1 and CDR2 are MNHEY and SMNVEV (reference sequence). Losses at the gene ends were 7 bases for V and 6 bases for J; bases not matched to a gene: 7. The CDR3 is 13 residues long. For the CDR3, the DNA is TGTGCCAGCACCTATATCGGGGGGGATACGCAGTATTTT. It specifies CASTYIGGDTQYF.

This clonotype was detected a few times. The V call is TRBV6-1, the J call TRBJ2-2, with TRBD2 identical over 13 bases. Germline CDR1 is MNHNS and CDR2 is SASEGT. After removal of 8 bases from V and 2 bases from J, the junction contained 17 bases not matched to a gene. The CDR3 consists of 20 residues. CDR3 protein: CASHRLHRTSGGPNTGELFF. CDR3 sequence (DNA): TGTGCCAGCCACCGTCTACACAGGACTAGCGGGGGTCCTAACACCGGGGAGCTGTTTTTT.